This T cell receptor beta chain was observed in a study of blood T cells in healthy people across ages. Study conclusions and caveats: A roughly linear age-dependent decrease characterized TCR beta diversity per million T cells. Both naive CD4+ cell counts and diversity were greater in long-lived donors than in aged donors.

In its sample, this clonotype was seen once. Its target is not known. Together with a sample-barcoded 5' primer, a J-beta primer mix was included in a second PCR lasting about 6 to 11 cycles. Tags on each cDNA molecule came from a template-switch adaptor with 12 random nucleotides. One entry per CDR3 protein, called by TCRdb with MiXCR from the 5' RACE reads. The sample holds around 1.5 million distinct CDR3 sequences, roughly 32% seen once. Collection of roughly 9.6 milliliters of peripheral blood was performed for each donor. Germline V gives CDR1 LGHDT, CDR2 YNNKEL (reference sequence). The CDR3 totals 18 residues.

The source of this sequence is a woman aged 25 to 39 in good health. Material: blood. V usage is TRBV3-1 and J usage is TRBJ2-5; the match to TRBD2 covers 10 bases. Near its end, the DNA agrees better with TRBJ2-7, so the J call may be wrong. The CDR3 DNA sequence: TGTGCCAGCAGCCAACAGCCCGGGCTAGCGGGAGCCATAGGCGAGCAGTACTTC. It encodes CASSQQPGLAGAIGEQYF.